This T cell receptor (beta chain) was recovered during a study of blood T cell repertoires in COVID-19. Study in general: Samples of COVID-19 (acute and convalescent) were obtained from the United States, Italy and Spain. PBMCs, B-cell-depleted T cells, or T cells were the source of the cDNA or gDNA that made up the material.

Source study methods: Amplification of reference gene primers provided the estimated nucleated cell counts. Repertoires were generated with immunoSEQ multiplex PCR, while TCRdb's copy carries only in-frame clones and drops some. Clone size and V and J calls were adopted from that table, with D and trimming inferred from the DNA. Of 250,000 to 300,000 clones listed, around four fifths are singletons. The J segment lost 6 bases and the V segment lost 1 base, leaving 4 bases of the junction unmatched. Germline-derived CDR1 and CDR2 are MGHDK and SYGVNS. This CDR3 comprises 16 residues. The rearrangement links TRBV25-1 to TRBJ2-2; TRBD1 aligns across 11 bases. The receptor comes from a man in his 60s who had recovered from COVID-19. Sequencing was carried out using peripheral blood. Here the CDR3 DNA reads TGTGCCAGCAGTGAATTGGGGACAGGGGGAGCCGGGGAGCTGTTTTTT. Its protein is CASSELGTGGAGELFF.